The clone carrying this TCR beta chain appeared a few times. The record originates from a study of kidney transplant recipient with SARS-CoV-2 infection. This CDR3 has 14 residues. Germline CDR1 is SQVTM and CDR2 is ANQGSEA. V shed 2 bases, J shed 4 bases, and the junction held 4 bases outside the gene matches. Via MiXCR, TCRdb re-called the reads, giving one row per CDR3 protein. The sample holds 200,000 to 300,000 distinct CDR3 sequences, 25% to 30% seen once. The receptor comes from a male patient aged 30 to 40 who had COVID-19 and was a kidney transplant recipient. A share of the T cells may be of graft donor origin. Source: a blood sample, taken at baseline and on roughly day 110 from a kidney transplant recipient. V usage is TRBV29-1 and J usage is TRBJ2-3; 9 bases fit TRBD1. This CDR3 reads CSVEWTGEADTQYF. For the CDR3, the DNA is TGCAGCGTTGAATGGACAGGGGAGGCAGATACGCAGTATTTT.